This T cell receptor (beta chain) originates from a study of shared clonotypes between healthy human individuals (dated by TCRdb to about 2020). Describing the broader study: The cohort comprised a couple of women and a few men aged 18 to 49 years. For each donor, CD4 naive and CD4 memory were each run on three plates, CD8 naive on two plates, and CD8 memory on one plate. Leukapheresis yielded between about 0.85 and 10 billion PBMCs per donor. To estimate repertoire size and how much clonotypes are shared between individuals, the study performed deep sequencing of blood TCR repertoires from about five healthy adults. To increase sequencing depth and limit assay-specific biases, TCR repertoire library preparation and sequencing were carried out by different laboratories using diverse techniques.

The donors were healthy, HIV-negative adults with no recently reported acute infections or vaccinations. Only Caucasian adults living in Nashville, Tennessee, USA were represented among the donors. CD4+ T cells were enriched by magnetic negative selection, after which naive cells were positively selected on CD45RA and the negative fraction was taken as the memory subset. Blood was collected by leukapheresis, and PBMCs were isolated by Ficoll-Histopaque density gradient centrifugation and then cryopreserved in liquid nitrogen vapor phase. Analytical flow cytometry was used to check the purity and quantity of every magnetically sorted T cell population. Genomic DNA was isolated from each sorted fraction and quantified by UV absorbance on a Nanodrop 2000c. Findings and caveats that apply to the study as a whole: Higher generation probabilities were observed for clonotypes shared by all four sorted-subset donors than for non-shared clonotypes. Naive subsets generally had larger estimated clonotype richness than memory subsets. Even with the large sequencing depth, rarefaction of the sorted-subset datasets indicated that sequencing was incomplete. Across a handful of donors, about 4.5% of naive CD4, more than 3% of naive CD8, about 2% of memory CD4, and about 0.4% of memory CD8 clonotypes were shared. The small number of donors limited the genetic and exposure-history diversity represented. Pairwise subsampling led to the expectation that sequencing depth would affect the degree of clonotype sharing among donors. Sampling was restricted to blood, and TCR repertoires in tissue are likely to differ from TCR repertoires in blood.

Using the deep immunoSEQ assay, TCR CDR3 regions were amplified from genomic DNA by multiplex PCR. Genomic DNA extracted from each cell subset was distributed evenly over all wells of several immunoSEQ 96-well plates, and each plate served as one replicate. For sorted subsets, 200 to 250 ng genomic DNA, equal to 30,000 to 35,000 T cell genomes, was loaded into each replicate PCR. Purified libraries were measured with a Qubit 3.0 fluorometer, size-checked on a Bioanalyzer 2100, and measured again with the KAPA Library Quantification kit. A separate single-read 150-cycle Illumina NextSeq 550 flow cell was used to sequence each immunoSEQ 96-well plate. The authors' analysis ran thus. Because the immunoSEQ output held only junctional sequences and lacked quality scores, the filtering could not match the filtering applied to full-length reads. To assign V/J genes and CDR3, sequences were annotated against IMGT germline references using PyIR, a Python wrapper for IgBLAST v1.9. Reads were removed for weak V/J assignments (E-value above 1e-6), missing CDR3, stop codons, out-of-frame junctions, or ambiguous translated residues. V3J clonotypes were defined as sequences sharing the same inferred V gene, J gene, and CDR3 amino acid sequence. To compute the percentage overlap between repertoires, the number of shared unique clonotypes was divided by the size of the smaller repertoire. RTK rarefaction, the Chao1 estimator, and Recon v2.1 estimates of unobserved clonotypes were used to assess repertoire richness. Generation probabilities were computed with OLGA for all TCRbeta clonotypes obtained by the gDNA method from several donors. Sourced from immuneACCESS, this table was stored by TCRdb with only in-frame sequences that have V and J called. A share of the clones is absent; for the studies checked, an unresolved V gene accounts for under half, and the remainder has no known explanation. V, J and clone size are those of that table, while D and trimming were read from the DNA. Counted in this sample were about 770,000 clones; 72% of them appeared once. The ten top clones hold under 2% of the sample.

Concerning this clone: No cognate antigen has been identified for it. Nothing much larger sits one base from this clone, and base qualities are not available.

This clonotype was obtained from a woman aged 25-40 years in good health. Sequencing input: memory CD4+ T cells sorted from blood. The sample's cell subset or site label, in plain terms: CD45RA-negative fraction.

The CDR3 in this case is CASSSGAWASGELFF. DNA sequence: TGCGCCAGCAGCTCTGGGGCCTGGGCATCCGGGGAGCTGTTTTTT. The chain links TRBV5-1 with TRBJ2-2, with TRBD1 as a weak D call on 5 bases. Via the germline V gene, CDR1 is SGHRS and CDR2 YFSETQ. A distance of 15 bases separates the germline ends of V and J, which lose 3 bases and 6 bases respectively. Inclusive of the bounding cysteine and phenylalanine, the CDR3 is 15 residues long. The sequence is cut down to CDR3 DNA, 45 bases in frame from base 1.